This T cell receptor (beta chain) comes out of a study of cytomegalovirus exposure and HLA in healthy donors (dated by TCRdb to between 2016 and 2019). Turning to the overall study: An earlier analysis of approximately 600 of the donors reported approximately 290 Gb of sequence data and 117 million unique TCR beta sequences from about 180 million T cells. Every repertoire in the discovery cohort had been generated on one and the same sequencing platform. The aim of the study was to test whether cataloging public T cell receptors could identify signatures of past pathogen exposure. A later genetic analysis used genome-wide SNP genotypes for 398 of the 666 donors, treating that subset as a discovery cohort. The study used immunosequencing to profile the T cell repertoires of some 600 subjects and linked those repertoires to cytomegalovirus serostatus. To study patterns of TCR occurrence, a later analysis re-analyzed previously published TCR beta repertoires from around 670 donors and added high-resolution HLA genotyping. On average, approximately 250,000 unique TCR beta nucleotide sequences were sequenced per donor among roughly 430 genotyped donors of the cohort, with 15% to 20% of those sequences being non-productive. Because of strong linkage in the cohort, roughly 5 DR-DQ haplotypes were treated as single units for association and clustering. Rather than drawing on any new phenotypic data, the later analysis identified candidate immune exposures from TCR beta sequences and the way those sequences occurred across donors. Class I and class II HLA loci were covered by the typing at four-digit resolution. An early release that covered about 600 HLA-typed donors contained 250 to 350 gigabases of sequencing data and 80 million or so unique TCR sequences. To predict cytomegalovirus infection status, the study combined high-throughput TCR immunosequencing, statistical association of individual TCRs with disease status, and machine learning. Typing coverage differed by locus: A, B, C, DRB1 and DQB1 were typed in roughly 620-630 donors, DQA1 in roughly 510, DPA1 in around 600, and DPB1 in just under 480. Besides the first cohort of around 670 subjects, a separate validation cohort made up of roughly 120 different subjects was used. To decide whether each TCR beta V gene segment behaved as functional or pseudogenic, an earlier analysis of over 500 of the donors relied on high-throughput TCR beta sequencing. Donor age, sex, ethnicity and CMV serostatus were compiled alongside the repertoire data. Of the approximately 400 genotyped donors, 65% to 90% fell in the genetic ancestry cluster associated with self-reported Caucasian donors.

To prepare the library, the immunoSEQ multiplex PCR assay was applied. For the multiplex PCR, a mixture combining 60 forward primers for TCR Vbeta segments and 13 reverse primers for TCR Jbeta segments was used. The CDR3 region of rearranged TCR beta genes was amplified from genomic DNA with a multiplex PCR assay. The Illumina HiSeq System was used to sequence the amplified TCR beta libraries as 87-base-pair reads. The authors' analysis ran thus. A later analysis tallied tens of millions of unique TCR beta chains across the 660 or so repertoires, and around 12 million of those chains were shared by two or more donors. To remove PCR and sequencing errors, raw reads were error-corrected and collapsed into unique sequences using a nearest-neighbor algorithm that merged closely related sequences. V, D and J gene segments were assigned by aligning CDR3 sequences to IMGT reference sequences. Each retained sequence needed at least a six-nucleotide match to both a V gene segment and a J gene segment. Rearrangements were called productive when the CDR3 lacked stop codons and stayed in frame with V and J; all others were non-productive. CDR3 was defined according to IMGT convention as the region running from the second conserved V-encoded cysteine to the conserved J-encoded phenylalanine. The earlier analysis of about 620 of the donors excluded sequences that lacked an unambiguous match to a single V gene segment. An earlier analysis of 550 to 650 of the donors classified V segments as functional when productive rearrangements were above 56.7% and as segregating when the standard deviation between donors was above 5%. A statistical classification framework was built to diagnose cytomegalovirus status from the catalog of TCR beta chain sequences. In a later analysis, TCR nucleotide sequences were compared against IMGT/GENE-DB human TR gene sequences so that V and J genes could be assigned. A later analysis assigned CDR3 sequences and most-parsimonious VDJ recombination scenarios with the TCRdist pipeline. In a later analysis, each TCR beta chain was defined by its CDR3 amino acid sequence together with its V-gene family, and reads lacking a unique V-gene family were excluded. To address suspected cross-contamination and a sequencing artifact, a later analysis removed approximately 600 highly shared, low-generation-probability nucleotide sequences. For each public chain, a later analysis derived a clonal expansion index from normalized ranks of inferred template counts within each repertoire. Generation probabilities in a later analysis came from a VDJ recombination model fitted to out-of-frame rearrangements, and those results were checked against IGoR. In a later analysis, hypergeometric tests were used to score TCR-TCR, TCR-HLA and TCR-CMV co-occurrence, with a repertoire-size bias correction applied to TCR pairs. False discovery rates were estimated in a later analysis by permuting HLA or CMV assignments 20 times. A later analysis grouped co-occurring TCRs with DBSCAN, adding TCRdist sequence similarity when clustering within HLA-allele-positive subsets. Co-occurrence clustering excluded repertoires with fewer than 30,000 or more than 120,000 public chains, plus five with anomalous nucleotide sharing. This is the immuneACCESS table as TCRdb keeps it, with only in-frame sequences that have V and J called. A part of the clones is gone; compared with another copy, unresolved V genes explain less than half, and the rest is unexplained. The V and J calls and clone size were taken over from that table, and D and trimming were inferred from the DNA. This sample holds roughly 140,000 clones; over 70% were observed only once. The ten largest account for 4.5% to 6% of the sample.

In total, approximately 610 healthy bone marrow donors made up the cohort. All cohort members were sampled while nominally healthy, although unrecorded immune exposures were likely present. The donor was CMV seropositive and was included in the group of 300 or so seropositive cohort members. Every donor gave a peripheral blood sample, and the peripheral blood mononuclear cells from that sample were used for TCR beta sequencing. The Qiagen DNeasy Blood Extraction Kit was used to extract genomic DNA from the blood cell samples. Paper-wide results and their limitations: A further reported finding was that TCR beta sequences accurately predicted the HLA-A and HLA-B alleles for most subjects in the first cohort. Compared with the approximately 710-donor mean, donors in an Asian-associated ancestry cluster had fewer N-insertions in productive TCRs, according to a later genetic analysis. The 87-base-pair reads could not distinguish some IMGT-functional V segments, including TRBV6-2 and TRBV6-3, so those segments were excluded. Most TCR sequences were observed very rarely across donors, whereas some public TCRs were present in many individuals. An association between a missense DCLRE1C variant and V-gene and J-gene trimming of TCR beta chains was found in a later genetic analysis and replicated in an independent cohort. When HLA alleles, especially DR and DQ, strongly co-occurred, attributing TCR associations to individual alleles was difficult. Around 16 rarely observed V segments, including chromosome 9 orphons, were excluded from the earlier analysis of about 500 of the donors because counts were too low. In an earlier analysis of more than 500 of the donors, most TCR beta V segments appeared in productive rearrangements about 87% or about 30% of the time, broadly matching IMGT annotations. The authors suggested that the approach could potentially be generalized to other disease states and immunological phenotypes. According to a later analysis, most CMV-associated TCR beta chains appeared to be HLA-restricted, and the HLA associations seemed to be driven largely by CMV exposure. Presence/absence analyses assumed roughly uniform sequencing depth across donors, an assumption that may not hold. A group of highly shared sequence variants was considered likely to be a technical artifact of the sequencing pipeline. Because HLA typing was unavailable for some donors at each locus, only the typed subset was used in association tests. In a later analysis, 16,951 TCR beta sequences were associated with specific HLA alleles at a false discovery rate of 0.05. A later analysis reported that several top co-occurrence clusters appeared linked to parvovirus B19, influenza, CMV and Epstein-Barr virus. Three of the identified cytomegalovirus-associated TCR beta chains were confirmed in vitro to be specific for cytomegalovirus antigens. The classifier was reported to diagnose cytomegalovirus status with high specificity and sensitivity in both the original cohort and the validation cohort. Linkage disequilibrium might explain the correlated functional status among segregating V segments, but an unknown experimental factor could not be ruled out. According to a later analysis, TCR association rates differed among HLA loci, with DRB1 alleles showing the most associated TCRs and HLA-C alleles showing the fewest. The study gave a list of 150 to 200 TCR beta chains associated with cytomegalovirus. A later analysis found that HLA-associated TCR beta chains were more clonally expanded and had lower generation probabilities than equally common non-associated chains. The cohort was sequenced for TCR beta chains only, and without alpha or paired-chain data the features that could be detected were limited. The only immune exposure information available for the cohort was CMV serostatus.

From a lookup of the germline V gene, CDR1 and CDR2 are SNHLY and FYNNEI. Cut back by 8 bases and 1 base, the V and J ends lie 9 bases apart. The CDR3 runs 13 residues from the cysteine to the phenylalanine. Of all the DNA, just the CDR3 is kept, 39 bases in frame from base 1. This clone was detected once. Its antigen is currently not known. Per-nucleotide qualities are absent, and no much larger clonotype sits a single base away. This chain is built from TRBV2 and TRBJ1-5, with no D gene named confidently. Source material: PBMCs. This TCR derives from a man between 25 and 39 years old in good health and CMV-seropositive. The sequence in DNA is TGTGCCAGCGGGTGGCGGAGCAATCAGCCCCAGCATTTT. This sequence encodes CASGWRSNQPQHF. Joined to the reference TRBV2 and TRBJ1-5 proteins, this CDR3 gives the full variable domain: EPEVTQTPSHQVTQMGQEVILRCVPISNHLYFYWYRQILGQKVEFLVSFYNNEISEKSEIFDDQFSVERPDGSNFTLKIRSTKLEDSAMYFCASGWRSNQPQHFGDGTRLSIL.